This is a list of T cell receptor beta chains from one sample in a study of blood T cell repertoires in COVID-19. The method was immunoSEQ multiplex PCR; TCRdb's version includes in-frame clones alone and lacks a portion of them. The sample includes 200,000 to 300,000 clones, around 88% of them seen just once. The material sequenced was peripheral blood. All receptors derive from a young man with active or convalescent COVID-19. Each CDR3 is given with its conserved first and last residue. A D gene is named only where the DNA matches it firmly. Clone size is shown for a subset of rows, as once, few, many or a class of expanded clone.

j_call,d_call,v_call,clone_size,cdr3_nt,cdr3_aa
TRBJ2-1,TRBD2,TRBV12-3/TRBV12-4,-,TGTGCCAGCAGTGTGGGACTAGTGAATGAGCAGTTCTTC,CASSVGLVNEQFF
TRBJ2-1,TRBD2,TRBV11-2,-,TGTGCCAGCAGCTTAGTGGGGGGGGACTCTTTGCAGTTCTTC,CASSLVGGDSLQFF
TRBJ2-3,-,TRBV5-6,-,TGTGCCAGCAGCTTGGTGGGGGCAAAGAGGGAGAGGACAGATACGCAGTATTTT,CASSLVGAKRERTDTQYF
TRBJ1-1,-,TRBV18,-,TGTGCCAGCTCACCACCGAGGAGGGGTGAAGCTTTCTTT,CASSPPRRGEAFF
TRBJ2-3,TRBD2,TRBV29-1,-,TGCAGCGTTGACTCAGCGGGGGGCACAGATACGCAGTATTTT,CSVDSAGGTDTQYF
TRBJ2-7,-,TRBV6-5,-,TGTGCCAGCAGTCTAGGGACTTCCTACGAGCAGTACTTC,CASSLGTSYEQYF
TRBJ1-5,-,TRBV6-1,-,TGTGCCAGCAGTGACAGGTACAGGTCCTTTGGCAATCAGCCCCAGCATTTT,CASSDRYRSFGNQPQHF
TRBJ1-1,-,TRBV2,-,TGTGCCAGCAGTGAAGCTTTATGGAACACTGAAGCTTTCTTT,CASSEALWNTEAFF
TRBJ1-1,TRBD1,TRBV7-9,-,TGTGCCAGCAGCTCACGGACAGGAATGAACACTGAAGCTTTCTTT,CASSSRTGMNTEAFF
TRBJ2-5,-,TRBV27,-,TGTGCCAGCAGAGGCCTCGCGGGGACCCAGTACTTC,CASRGLAGTQYF
TRBJ2-2,TRBD1,TRBV6-2/TRBV6-3,-,TGTGCCAGCAGCGACGCCGGGACAGGGGGCACCGGGGAGCTGTTTTTT,CASSDAGTGGTGELFF
TRBJ1-6,TRBD1,TRBV11-2,-,TGTGCCAGCAGTCCGCAGGGGGTCTATAATTCACCCCTCCACTTT,CASSPQGVYNSPLHF
TRBJ2-2,-,TRBV12-5,-,TGTGCTAGTGGTTTTCGGGTCGGTATCACCGGGGAGCTGTTTTTT,CASGFRVGITGELFF
TRBJ1-6,-,TRBV28,-,TGTGCCAGCAGACCTCGGGGGACCGGCAATTCACCCCTCCACTTT,CASRPRGTGNSPLHF
TRBJ2-7,TRBD1,TRBV5-1,-,TGCGCCAGCAGCCGAGGACAGGGGTTCGGCGACGAGCAGTACTTC,CASSRGQGFGDEQYF
TRBJ1-6,-,TRBV14,once,TGTGCCAGCAGCCAAGGGCCACAAGAGGATTCACCCCTCCACTTT,CASSQGPQEDSPLHF
TRBJ1-5,-,TRBV9,-,TGTGCCAGCAGCGGAGGCGGGGGGCGGAATCAGCCCCAGCATTTT,CASSGGGGRNQPQHF
TRBJ1-4,TRBD1,TRBV4-1,-,TGCGCCAGCAGCCAAGATGTTCAGGGGGTCGCTGAAATTTTT,CASSQDVQGVAEIF
TRBJ2-7,-,TRBV6-5,-,TGTGCCAGCATGGCCGACACCAACTACGAGCAGTACTTC,CASMADTNYEQYF
TRBJ1-2,-,TRBV5-5,-,TGTGCCAGCAGCTTGTTACAGGGCGATGGCTACACCTTC,CASSLLQGDGYTF
TRBJ1-2,TRBD1,TRBV5-5,few,TGTGCCAGCAGCGTTACAGGGGGAACGGGCTACACCTTC,CASSVTGGTGYTF
TRBJ2-7,-,TRBV6-5,-,TGTGCCAGCAGCCAGGGACTCTACGAGCAGTACTTC,CASSQGLYEQYF
TRBJ1-1,-,TRBV15,-,TGTGCCACCAGCAGAGATGGGTGGGGCAGGAGGGCGACTGAAGCTTTCTTT,CATSRDGWGRRATEAFF
TRBJ2-7,-,TRBV27,-,TGTGCCAGCAGAAGCGGCGGAATCTCCTACGAGCAGTACTTC,CASRSGGISYEQYF
TRBJ2-2,TRBD1,TRBV2,-,TGTGCCAGCAGGAGGGGGACAGGGAGCTCCGGGGAGCTGTTTTTT,CASRRGTGSSGELFF
TRBJ1-6,TRBD1,TRBV7-2,-,TGTGCCAGCAGCCTATCGACAGGGGGCATAGCACCCCTCCACTTT,CASSLSTGGIAPLHF
TRBJ1-6,TRBD1,TRBV28,-,TGTGCCAGCAGCTGGACAGGGTCCTATAATTCACCCCTCCACTTT,CASSWTGSYNSPLHF
TRBJ1-2,-,TRBV23-1,-,TGCGCCAGCAGCCCATGGGCCCCGAATACGATCATGGGCTACACCTTC,CASSPWAPNTIMGYTF
TRBJ1-3,TRBD1,TRBV24-1,-,TGTGCCACCAGTGATCCGGACAGGACCTCTGGAAACACCATATATTTT,CATSDPDRTSGNTIYF
TRBJ1-3,TRBD1,TRBV19,-,TGTGCCAGTAGTACGGACAGGGTGGGGGCGAGCTCTGGAAACACCATATATTTT,CASSTDRVGASSGNTIYF
TRBJ1-2,TRBD1,TRBV6-2/TRBV6-3,-,TGTGCCAGCAGTTACGGGACAGTCGATGGCTACACCTTC,CASSYGTVDGYTF
TRBJ2-7,TRBD2,TRBV2,-,TGTGCCAGCAGTGGAGCGGGGAGCTACGAGCAGTACTTC,CASSGAGSYEQYF